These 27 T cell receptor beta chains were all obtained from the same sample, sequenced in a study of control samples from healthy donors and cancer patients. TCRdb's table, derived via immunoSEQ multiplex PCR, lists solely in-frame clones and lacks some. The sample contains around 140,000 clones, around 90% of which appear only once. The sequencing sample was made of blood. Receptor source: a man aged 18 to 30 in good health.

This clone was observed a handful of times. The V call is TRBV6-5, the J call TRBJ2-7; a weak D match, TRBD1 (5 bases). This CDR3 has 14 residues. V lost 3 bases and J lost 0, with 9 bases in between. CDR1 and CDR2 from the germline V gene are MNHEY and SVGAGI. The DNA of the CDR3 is TGTGCCAGCAGTTATCGAAGGGGCTCCTACGAGCAGTACTTC. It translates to CASSYRRGSYEQYF.

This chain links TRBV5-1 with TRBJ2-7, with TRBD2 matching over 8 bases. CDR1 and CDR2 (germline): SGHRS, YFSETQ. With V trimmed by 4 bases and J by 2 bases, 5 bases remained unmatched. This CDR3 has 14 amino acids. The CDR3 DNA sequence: TGCGCCAGCAGCCGTAGCGGGGCAACCTACGAGCAGTACTTC. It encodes CASSRSGATYEQYF. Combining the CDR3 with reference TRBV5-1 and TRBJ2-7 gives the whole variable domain KAGVTQTPRYLIKTRGQQVTLSCSPISGHRSVSWYQQTPGQGLQFLFEYFSETQRNKGNFPGRFSGRQFSNSRSEMNVSTLELGDSALYLCASSRSGATYEQYFGPGTRLTVT.

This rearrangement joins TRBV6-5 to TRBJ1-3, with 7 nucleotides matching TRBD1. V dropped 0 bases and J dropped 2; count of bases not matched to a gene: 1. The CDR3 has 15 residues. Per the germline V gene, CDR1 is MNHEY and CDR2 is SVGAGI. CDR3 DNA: TGTGCCAGCAGTTACTCAGACAGGGCTGGAAACACCATATATTTT. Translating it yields CASSYSDRAGNTIYF.

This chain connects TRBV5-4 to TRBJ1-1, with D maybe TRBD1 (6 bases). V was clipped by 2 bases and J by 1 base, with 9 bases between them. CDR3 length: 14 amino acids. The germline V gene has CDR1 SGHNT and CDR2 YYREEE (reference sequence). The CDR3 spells CASSLKGGNTEAFF. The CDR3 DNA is TGTGCCAGCAGCTTAAAAGGGGGGAACACTGAAGCTTTCTTT.

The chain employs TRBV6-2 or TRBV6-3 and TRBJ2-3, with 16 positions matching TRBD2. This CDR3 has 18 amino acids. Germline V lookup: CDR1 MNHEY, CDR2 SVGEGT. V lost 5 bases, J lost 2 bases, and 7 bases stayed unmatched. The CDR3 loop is CASSPGLAGGLPTDTQYF. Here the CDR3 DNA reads TGTGCCAGCAGTCCGGGACTAGCGGGGGGGCTACCCACAGATACGCAGTATTTT.

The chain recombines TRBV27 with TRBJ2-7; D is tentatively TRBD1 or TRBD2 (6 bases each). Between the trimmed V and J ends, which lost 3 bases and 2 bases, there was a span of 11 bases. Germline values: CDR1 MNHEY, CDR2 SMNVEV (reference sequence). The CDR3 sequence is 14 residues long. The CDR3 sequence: CASSFTGAAYEQYF. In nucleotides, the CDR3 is TGTGCCAGCAGTTTTACGGGGGCGGCCTACGAGCAGTACTTC.

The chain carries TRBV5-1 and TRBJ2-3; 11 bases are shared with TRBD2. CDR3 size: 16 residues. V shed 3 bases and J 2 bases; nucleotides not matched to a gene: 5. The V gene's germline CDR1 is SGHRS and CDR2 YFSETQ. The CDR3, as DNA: TGCGCCAGCAGCTCCTTGACTAGCGGGGACACAGATACGCAGTATTTT. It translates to CASSSLTSGDTDTQYF.

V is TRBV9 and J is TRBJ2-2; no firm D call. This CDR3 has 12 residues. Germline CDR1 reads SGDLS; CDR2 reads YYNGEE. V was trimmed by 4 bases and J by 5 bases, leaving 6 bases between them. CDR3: CASSQITGELFF. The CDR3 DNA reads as TGTGCCAGCAGCCAAATTACCGGGGAGCTGTTTTTT.

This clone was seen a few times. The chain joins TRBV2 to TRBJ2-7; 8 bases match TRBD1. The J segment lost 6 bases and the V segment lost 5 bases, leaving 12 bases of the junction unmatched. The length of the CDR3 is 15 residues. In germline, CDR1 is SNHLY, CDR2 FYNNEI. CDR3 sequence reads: CASSLGTGGLGEQYF. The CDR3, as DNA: TGTGCCAGCAGTTTGGGCACAGGGGGATTGGGCGAGCAGTACTTC.

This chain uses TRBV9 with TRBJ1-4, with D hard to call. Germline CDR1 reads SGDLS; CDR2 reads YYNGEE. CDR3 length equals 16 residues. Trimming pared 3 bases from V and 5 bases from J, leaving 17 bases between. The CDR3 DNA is TGTGCCAGCAGCGCCGACCTCAACAGCTACAATGAAAAACTGTTTTTT. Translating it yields CASSADLNSYNEKLFF.

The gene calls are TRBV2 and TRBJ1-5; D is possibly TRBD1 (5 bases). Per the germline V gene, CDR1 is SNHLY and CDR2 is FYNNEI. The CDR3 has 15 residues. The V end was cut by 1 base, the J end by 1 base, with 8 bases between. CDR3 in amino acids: CASSEEGSSNQPQHF. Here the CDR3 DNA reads TGTGCCAGCAGTGAAGAGGGGTCGAGCAATCAGCCCCAGCATTTT.

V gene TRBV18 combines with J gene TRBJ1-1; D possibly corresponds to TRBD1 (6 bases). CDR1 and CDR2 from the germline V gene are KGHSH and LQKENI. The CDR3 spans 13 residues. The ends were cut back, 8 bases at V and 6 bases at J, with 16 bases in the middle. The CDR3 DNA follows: TGTGCCAGCACATGGACAGCCCAACCTGAAGCTTTCTTT. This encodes CASTWTAQPEAFF.

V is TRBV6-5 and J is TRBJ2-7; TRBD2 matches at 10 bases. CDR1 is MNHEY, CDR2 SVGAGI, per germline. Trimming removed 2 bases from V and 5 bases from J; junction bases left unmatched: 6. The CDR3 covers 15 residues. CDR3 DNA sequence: TGTGCCAGCAGTTACGGTAGCGGGGGGTTCAACGAGCAGTACTTC. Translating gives CASSYGSGGFNEQYF.

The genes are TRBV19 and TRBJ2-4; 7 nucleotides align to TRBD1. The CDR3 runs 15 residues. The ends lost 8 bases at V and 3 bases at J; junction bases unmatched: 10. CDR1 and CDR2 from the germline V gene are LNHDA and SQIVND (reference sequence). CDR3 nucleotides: TGTGCCAGTCGATACAGGGGTTCAGGCAAAAACATTCAGTACTTC. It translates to CASRYRGSGKNIQYF. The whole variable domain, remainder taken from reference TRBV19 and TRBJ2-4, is DGGITQSPKYLFRKEGQNVTLSCEQNLNHDAMYWYRQDPGQGLRLIYYSQIVNDFQKGDIAEGYSVSREKKESFPLTVTSAQKNPTAFYLCASRYRGSGKNIQYFGAGTRLSVL.

This CDR3 reads CASSLVGTGDEQYF. CDR3 nucleotides: TGTGCCAGCAGCTTAGTCGGGACAGGAGACGAGCAGTACTTC. The chain carries TRBV7-9 and TRBJ2-7; 8 bases agree with TRBD1. With 1 base clipped from V and 5 bases from J, the junction kept 4 bases outside the gene matches. This CDR3 contains 14 residues. Germline V CDR1 and CDR2: SEHNR, FQNEAQ (reference sequence). The full variable domain, rest sourced from reference TRBV7-9 and TRBJ2-7, is DTGVSQNPRHKITKRGQNVTFRCDPISEHNRLYWYRQTLGQGPEFLTYFQNEAQLEKSRLLSDRFSAERPKGSFSTLEIQRTEQGDSAMYLCASSLVGTGDEQYFGPGTRLTVT.

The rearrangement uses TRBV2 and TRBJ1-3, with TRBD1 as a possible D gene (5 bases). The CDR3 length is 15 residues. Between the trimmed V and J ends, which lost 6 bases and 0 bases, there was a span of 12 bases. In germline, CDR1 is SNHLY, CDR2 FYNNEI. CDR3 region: CASRKEGLSGNTIYF. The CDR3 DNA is TGTGCCAGCAGAAAGGAGGGGCTCTCTGGAAACACCATATATTTT.

In DNA, the CDR3 is TGTGCCAGCAGCCTGGATAGCGGGGGGGCCAGCACAGATACGCAGTATTTT. It codes for CASSLDSGGASTDTQYF. This sequence joins TRBV5-4 and TRBJ2-3, with TRBD2 matching 11 bases. Germline CDR1 is SGHNT and CDR2 is YYREEE (reference sequence). The CDR3 is 17 residues long. V lost 4 bases and J lost 0; bases outside the gene matches: 7.

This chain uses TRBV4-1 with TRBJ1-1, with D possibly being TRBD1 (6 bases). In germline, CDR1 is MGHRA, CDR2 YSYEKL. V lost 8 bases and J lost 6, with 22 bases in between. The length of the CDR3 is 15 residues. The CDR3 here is CASRTIGTGSPEAFF. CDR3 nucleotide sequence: TGCGCCAGCCGCACGATAGGAACAGGGTCCCCTGAAGCTTTCTTT.

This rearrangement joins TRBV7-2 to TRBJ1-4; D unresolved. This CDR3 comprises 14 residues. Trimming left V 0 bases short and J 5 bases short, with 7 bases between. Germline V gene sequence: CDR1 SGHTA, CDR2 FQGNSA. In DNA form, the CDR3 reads TGTGCCAGCAGCTTAGCAGGAATCAATGAAAAACTGTTTTTT. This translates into CASSLAGINEKLFF.

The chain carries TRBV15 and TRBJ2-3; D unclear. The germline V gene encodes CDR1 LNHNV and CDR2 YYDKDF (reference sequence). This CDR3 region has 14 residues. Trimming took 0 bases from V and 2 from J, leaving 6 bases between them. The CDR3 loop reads CATSREPFTDTQYF. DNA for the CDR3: TGTGCCACCAGCAGAGAGCCCTTCACAGATACGCAGTATTTT.

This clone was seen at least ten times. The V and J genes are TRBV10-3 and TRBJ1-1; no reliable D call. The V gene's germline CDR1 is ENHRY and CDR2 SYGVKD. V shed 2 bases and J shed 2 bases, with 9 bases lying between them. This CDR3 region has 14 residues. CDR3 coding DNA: TGTGCCATCAGTGAGCCGGGTGGAAACACTGAAGCTTTCTTT. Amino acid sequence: CAISEPGGNTEAFF.

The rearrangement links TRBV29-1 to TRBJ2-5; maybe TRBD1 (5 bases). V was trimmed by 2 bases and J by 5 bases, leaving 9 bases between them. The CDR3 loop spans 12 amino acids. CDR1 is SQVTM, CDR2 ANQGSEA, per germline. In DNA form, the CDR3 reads TGCAGCGTTGAAATGACAGTGGAGACCCAGTACTTC. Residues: CSVEMTVETQYF.

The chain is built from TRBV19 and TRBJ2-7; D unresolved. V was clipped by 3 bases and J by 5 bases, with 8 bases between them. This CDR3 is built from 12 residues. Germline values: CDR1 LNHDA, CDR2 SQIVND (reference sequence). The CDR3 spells CASSIGTDEQYF. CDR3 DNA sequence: TGTGCCAGTAGTATCGGCACGGACGAGCAGTACTTC.

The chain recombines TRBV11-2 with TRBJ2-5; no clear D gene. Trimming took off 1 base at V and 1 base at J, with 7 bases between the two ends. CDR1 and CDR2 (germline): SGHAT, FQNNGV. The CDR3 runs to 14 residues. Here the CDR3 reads CASSLGQFQETQYF. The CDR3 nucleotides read TGTGCCAGCAGCTTAGGGCAGTTCCAAGAGACCCAGTACTTC. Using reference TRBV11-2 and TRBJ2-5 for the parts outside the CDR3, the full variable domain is EAGVAQSPRYKIIEKRQSVAFWCNPISGHATLYWYQQILGQGPKLLIQFQNNGVVDDSQLPKDRFSAERLKGVDSTLKIQPAKLEDSAVYLCASSLGQFQETQYFGPGTRLLVL.

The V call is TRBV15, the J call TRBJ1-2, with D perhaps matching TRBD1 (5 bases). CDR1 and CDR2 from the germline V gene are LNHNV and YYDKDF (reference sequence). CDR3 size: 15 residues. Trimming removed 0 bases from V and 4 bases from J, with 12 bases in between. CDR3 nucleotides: TGTGCCACCAGCAGAGATTGGGTTGACAGCTATGGCTACACCTTC. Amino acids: CATSRDWVDSYGYTF.

The CDR3 spells CASSGLAVRGEQFF. In DNA form, the CDR3 reads TGTGCCAGCAGTGGGCTAGCGGTGAGAGGTGAGCAGTTCTTC. The J gene is TRBJ2-1, the V gene TRBV2, with 7 bases identical to TRBD2. Germline CDR1 and CDR2: SNHLY and FYNNEI. Germline trimming cut 4 bases from V and 9 bases from J; bases unmatched to any gene: 9. There are 14 residues in the CDR3.

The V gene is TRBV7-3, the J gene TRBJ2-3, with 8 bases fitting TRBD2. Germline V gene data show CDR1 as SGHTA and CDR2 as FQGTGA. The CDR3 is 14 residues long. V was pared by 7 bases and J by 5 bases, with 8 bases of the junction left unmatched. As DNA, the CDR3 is TGTGCCAGCACCCTCGGGGGGGGCGTAGATACGCAGTATTTT. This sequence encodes CASTLGGGVDTQYF.